This TCR beta chain comes out of a study of cytomegalovirus exposure and HLA in healthy donors. At the level of the study: Researchers previously reported finding roughly 120 million unique TCR beta sequences from 170 million or so T cells. Study observations and caveats: Researchers reported in a later analysis that a missense DCLRE1C variant was tied to TCR beta V- and J-gene trimming.

This clone was recorded a few times. The target antigen is unknown. Primers for the PCR totalled 60 Vbeta and 13 Jbeta. Using immunoSEQ multiplex PCR, the repertoire was profiled, and TCRdb retains in-frame clones only, with some absent. This table has 100,000 to 150,000 clones, 15% to 20% appearing once. The sample was PBMCs. The TCR was taken from a female donor in good health and CMV-seropositive.

Written as DNA, the CDR3 is TGTGCCAGCAGGTGGACAGGGGGTGGTGAAAAACTGTTTTTT. Translating gives CASRWTGGGEKLFF. This rearrangement joins TRBV28 to TRBJ1-4, with TRBD1 matching over 10 bases. The CDR3 has 14 residues. Germline assignment: CDR1 MDHEN and CDR2 SYDVKM. V shed 6 bases and J 7 bases; nucleotides not matched to a gene: 5. Full variable domain (missing parts from reference TRBV28 and TRBJ1-4): DVKVTQSSRYLVKRTGEKVFLECVQDMDHENMFWYRQDPGLGLRLIYFSYDVKMKEKGDIPEGYSVSREKKERFSLILESASTNQTSMYLCASRWTGGGEKLFFGSGTQLSVL.